These T cell receptor beta chains were read from a single sample in a study of cytomegalovirus exposure and HLA in healthy donors. Sequencing used immunoSEQ multiplex PCR; TCRdb keeps in-frame clones, though not all of them. The sample includes roughly 100,000 clones, 76% of them seen just once. The sequenced sample consisted of PBMCs. These receptors were collected from a man in his forties in good health and CMV-seropositive. The CDR3 runs from the conserved cysteine through the conserved F or W. Fields, in order: CDR3 protein, CDR3 DNA, J gene, D gene, V gene, clone size. A D gene is named only where the DNA matches it firmly. Clone size appears in some rows only: once, few, many, or a class for an expanded clone.

CASRDPGQGHNEQFF TGTGCCAGCAGGGACCCGGGACAGGGTCACAATGAGCAGTTCTTC TRBJ2-1 TRBD1 TRBV25-1 NA
CASSPWTGNTEAFF TGTGCCAGTAGTCCGTGGACAGGGAACACTGAAGCTTTCTTT TRBJ1-1 TRBD1 TRBV19 few
CASSVDLWTGKNTGELLF TGTGCCAGCAGCGTAGACCTCTGGACAGGGAAAAACACCGGGGAGCTGCTTTTT TRBJ2-2 TRBD1 TRBV9 NA
CASSALAAASYNEQFF TGTGCCAGCAGTGCGCTAGCGGCGGCTTCCTACAATGAGCAGTTCTTC TRBJ2-1 TRBD2 TRBV6-4 NA
CASSQASRNEQFF TGTGCCAGCAGTCAAGCGAGTAGGAATGAGCAGTTCTTC TRBJ2-1 NA TRBV7-8 NA
CASSFSATNEKLFF TGTGCCAGCAGCTTCAGCGCAACTAATGAAAAACTGTTTTTT TRBJ1-4 NA TRBV7-6 NA
CASSPSRDAYEQYF TGTGCCAGCAGCCCCTCGCGGGACGCCTACGAGCAGTACTTC TRBJ2-7 NA TRBV7-2 NA
CASSDWLRGSYEQYF TGTGCCAGCAGTGATTGGCTGCGGGGTAGCTACGAGCAGTACTTC TRBJ2-7 NA TRBV2 once
CASSPRQGAAYGYTF TGTGCCAGCAGTCCGAGACAGGGGGCGGCCTATGGCTACACCTTC TRBJ1-2 TRBD1 TRBV27 few
CAWSVRGRARTNEQFF TGTGCCTGGAGTGTACGAGGGAGGGCCAGGACGAATGAGCAGTTCTTC TRBJ2-1 TRBD2 TRBV30 NA
CASSPRTASGNTIYF TGTGCCAGCTCACCTCGGACAGCCTCTGGAAACACCATATATTTT TRBJ1-3 NA TRBV18 NA
CASSLSRAQDFASGYTF TGTGCCAGCAGCTTAAGTCGCGCACAGGATTTTGCCAGCGGCTACACCTTC TRBJ1-2 NA TRBV7-8 NA
CASSVVGGIQHF TGTGCCAGCAGTGTGGTCGGTGGTATCCAGCATTTT TRBJ1-5 NA TRBV6-5 NA
CASSEGGAGDYEQYF TGTGCCAGCAGTGAAGGGGGAGCGGGAGACTACGAGCAGTACTTC TRBJ2-7 TRBD2 TRBV2 NA
CASSLWALDSYNSPLHF TGCGCCAGCAGCCTCTGGGCGCTGGATTCCTATAATTCACCCCTCCACTTT TRBJ1-6 NA TRBV4-1 NA
CASSRPGQPYGYTF TGTGCCAGCAGCCGACCAGGACAGCCCTATGGCTACACCTTC TRBJ1-2 NA TRBV7-9 NA
CAISESAGDYDGYTF TGTGCCATCAGTGAGTCGGCAGGGGATTATGATGGCTACACCTTC TRBJ1-2 NA TRBV10-3 NA
CASSLPRTGNTEAFF TGTGCCAGCAGTTTACCACGGACAGGTAACACTGAAGCTTTCTTT TRBJ1-1 TRBD1 TRBV28 NA
CASSLLGGSYEQYF TGTGCCAGCAGCTTGCTGGGGGGTTCCTACGAGCAGTACTTC TRBJ2-7 NA TRBV5-4 NA
CASTLGAGGTYEQYF TGTGCCAGCACCCTTGGGGCAGGGGGAACCTACGAGCAGTACTTC TRBJ2-7 TRBD1 TRBV9 NA
CASSLGQGSQETQYF TGTGCCAGCAGCTTGGGACAGGGCAGTCAAGAGACCCAGTACTTC TRBJ2-5 TRBD1 TRBV5-6 once
CASSARQGIAEKLFF TGTGCCAGCAGCGCCCGACAGGGAATAGCGGAAAAACTGTTTTTT TRBJ1-4 TRBD1 TRBV7-2 few
CASSPRGGTYNEQFF TGTGCCAGCAGCCCCCGTGGGGGGACCTACAATGAGCAGTTCTTC TRBJ2-1 NA TRBV11-3 NA
CASSQARTGIGGNTIYF TGCGCCAGCAGCCAAGCAAGGACTGGGATTGGAGGAAACACCATATATTTT TRBJ1-3 NA TRBV4-3 NA
CASARGPGSYNEQFF TGTGCCAGCGCCAGGGGGCCGGGGTCCTACAATGAGCAGTTCTTC TRBJ2-1 TRBD1 TRBV27 NA
CASSLELNYGYTF TGTGCCAGCAGCTTAGAACTTAACTATGGCTACACCTTC TRBJ1-2 NA TRBV5-4 NA
CASSETGTSGGYEQYF TGTGCCAGCAGCGAGACAGGGACTAGCGGGGGGTACGAGCAGTACTTC TRBJ2-7 TRBD2 TRBV9 NA
CASSLKNTEAFF TGTGCCAGCAGCCTTAAGAACACTGAAGCTTTCTTT TRBJ1-1 NA TRBV13 once
CSYQGIWETQYF TGCAGCTACCAGGGGATTTGGGAGACCCAGTACTTC TRBJ2-5 NA TRBV29-1 once
CASSFGTGRNTIYF TGTGCCAGCAGCTTCGGGACAGGGAGAAACACCATATATTTT TRBJ1-3 TRBD1 TRBV5-6 NA
CTSSRGPGKNSQYF TGCACCAGCAGCCGGGGGCCAGGGAAAAACAGTCAGTACTTC TRBJ2-4 NA TRBV1 few
CAIRTNTGTLSEAFF TGTGCCATCAGAACTAATACCGGGACTTTGAGTGAAGCTTTCTTT TRBJ1-1 NA TRBV10-3 once
CASSQETGYYGYTF TGCGCCAGCAGCCAAGAAACAGGGTACTATGGCTACACCTTC TRBJ1-2 NA TRBV4-1 NA
CASSDHPGLAGWDEQFF TGTGCCAGCAGTGATCATCCGGGACTAGCGGGGTGGGATGAGCAGTTCTTC TRBJ2-1 TRBD2 TRBV6-1 NA
CASSRPRGWGTDTQYF TGTGCCAGTAGTCGCCCTCGGGGGTGGGGCACAGATACGCAGTATTTT TRBJ2-3 NA TRBV19 NA
CASSYTRVPETQYF TGTGCCAGCAGCTATACCAGGGTCCCAGAGACCCAGTACTTC TRBJ2-5 NA TRBV7-2 NA
CASSAGQNTEAFF TGTGCCAGCAGTGCAGGACAGAACACTGAAGCTTTCTTT TRBJ1-1 NA TRBV6-5 NA
CASSIRLYNEQFF TGTGCCAGTAGTATAAGACTCTACAATGAGCAGTTCTTC TRBJ2-1 NA TRBV19 NA
CASSPRTDVLGELFF TGTGCCAGCAGCCCACGGACAGACGTTCTGGGGGAGCTGTTTTTT TRBJ2-2 NA TRBV7-9 NA
CASSFGGGQGNYEQYF TGCGCCAGCAGCTTTGGGGGCGGCCAGGGGAATTACGAGCAGTACTTC TRBJ2-7 NA TRBV5-1 NA
CASRAGLLISDTQYF TGTGCCAGCAGAGCCGGACTGCTCATATCAGATACGCAGTATTTT TRBJ2-3 NA TRBV7-2 NA
CASSLGTRSGEQYF TGTGCCAGCAGCTTAGGAACACGGTCGGGCGAGCAGTACTTC TRBJ2-7 NA TRBV7-2 NA
CATSRDQGTSGETQYF TGTGCCACCAGCAGAGATCAAGGGACTAGCGGCGAGACCCAGTACTTC TRBJ2-5 TRBD2 TRBV15 NA
CASSFRGTGIQPQHF TGTGCCAGCAGCTTTAGAGGGACAGGAATCCAGCCCCAGCATTTT TRBJ1-5 TRBD1 TRBV7-2 NA
CASSSKNSQYF TGTGCCAGCAGCTCAAAAAACAGTCAGTACTTC TRBJ2-4 NA TRBV11-3 NA
CASSEGGADTQYF TGTGCCAGCAGTGAAGGGGGCGCGGATACGCAGTATTTT TRBJ2-3 TRBD1 TRBV11-3 NA
CASTQGQTYGYTF TGTGCCAGTACCCAGGGCCAAACCTATGGCTACACCTTC TRBJ1-2 NA TRBV19 NA
CASSVDLPSRSEQYF TGCGCCAGCAGCGTGGATCTCCCTTCGAGGAGCGAGCAGTACTTC TRBJ2-7 NA TRBV5-1 few
CASSSGYQPQHF TGTGCCAGTAGTTCCGGGTATCAGCCCCAGCATTTT TRBJ1-5 NA TRBV19 NA
CASSLQKGALGSLHF TGCGCCAGCAGCCTTCAAAAGGGGGCCCTGGGATCCCTCCACTTT TRBJ1-6 TRBD1 TRBV4-1 NA
CSVARAQETQYF TGCAGCGTTGCCAGGGCACAAGAGACCCAGTACTTC TRBJ2-5 NA TRBV29-1 NA
CASNRLADSNTGELFF TGTGCCAGCAACCGACTAGCGGATTCGAACACCGGGGAGCTGTTTTTT TRBJ2-2 TRBD2 TRBV7-9 NA
CASSQRRGLVPGELFF TGCGCCAGCAGCCAACGTAGGGGACTAGTACCCGGGGAGCTGTTTTTT TRBJ2-2 TRBD2 TRBV4-3 NA